These T cell receptor beta chains were read from a single sample in a study of shared clonotypes between healthy human individuals. TCRdb's copy holds only in-frame clones and misses some; the assay was immunoSEQ multiplex PCR. The sample carries fewer than 1.8 million clones, about 98.5% recorded once. Sequencing was carried out using naive CD4+ T cells sorted from blood. The receptors shown here come from a man between 25 and 39 years old in good health. The CDR3 runs from the conserved cysteine through the conserved F or W. D genes are given only for firm matches.

d_gene,v_gene,j_gene,CDR3aa,CDR3nt
TRBD2,TRBV7-9,TRBJ2-3,CASLLAGGISDTQYF,TGTGCCAGCTTGCTAGCGGGAGGTATTTCAGATACGCAGTATTTT
NA,TRBV11-2,TRBJ1-4,CASSSGRRGTEKLFF,TGTGCCAGCAGCTCAGGACGGAGAGGAACTGAAAAACTGTTTTTT
NA,TRBV14,TRBJ1-1,CASSQPGTLNTEAFF,TGTGCCAGCAGCCAACCCGGGACACTGAACACTGAAGCTTTCTTT
NA,TRBV5-6,TRBJ1-2,CASSFGQIDGYTF,TGTGCCAGCAGCTTTGGGCAGATAGATGGCTACACCTTC
NA,TRBV6-5,TRBJ1-3,CASRPTSGSGNTIYF,TGTGCCAGCAGACCTACTTCGGGGTCTGGAAACACCATATATTTT
TRBD2,TRBV5-1,TRBJ2-7,CASSRGLAGGPSYEQYF,TGCGCCAGCAGCCGTGGACTAGCGGGAGGGCCGTCCTACGAGCAGTACTTC
NA,TRBV5-5,TRBJ1-1,CASSLVFEVNTEAFF,TGTGCCAGCAGCTTGGTGTTCGAGGTGAACACTGAAGCTTTCTTT
NA,TRBV28,TRBJ1-2,CASSSSPTDYGYTF,TGTGCCAGCAGCAGCTCCCCAACAGACTATGGCTACACCTTC
TRBD2,TRBV6-5,TRBJ2-7,CASRVSSGSLYEQYF,TGTGCCAGCAGGGTATCTAGCGGGAGTTTGTACGAGCAGTACTTC
NA,TRBV2,TRBJ2-5,CASSEARRRKETQYF,TGTGCCAGCAGTGAAGCCCGGCGGCGAAAAGAGACCCAGTACTTC
NA,TRBV5-1,TRBJ1-2,CASSLGGTGTGGYTF,TGCGCCAGCAGCTTGGGGGGCACAGGGACGGGCGGCTACACCTTC